This T cell receptor (beta chain) is drawn from a study of blood T cell repertoires in COVID-19. Germline V gene sequence: CDR1 KGHDR, CDR2 SFDVKD. Trimming took 3 bases from V and 5 from J, leaving 18 bases between them. This CDR3 is built from 16 residues. Original handling: Estimation of nucleated cell counts was performed using reference gene primer amplification. The table came from immunoSEQ multiplex PCR; TCRdb's copy has only in-frame clones and leaves some out. V, J and clone size are those of that table, while D and trimming were read from the DNA. Of about 150,000 clones in the sample, approximately 80% were seen once.

The sample comprised peripheral blood. This sequence was found in a woman aged 55 to 70 with COVID-19, enrolled during active disease. This sequence joins TRBV24-1 and TRBJ2-5; possibly TRBD1 for D (5 bases). CDR3: CATSDPAALTVETQYF. The CDR3 DNA follows: TGTGCCACCAGTGATCCCGCGGCCCTGACAGTCGAGACCCAGTACTTC.